This T cell receptor beta chain was found in a study of STAT3 mutations in large granular lymphocyte leukemia. The study, taken as a whole, reports: At least one immunodominant TCR beta clonotype appeared in every T-cell large granular lymphocyte leukemia patient. Samples missed the first appearance of the clone.

Notes on this clone: Antigen: not known.

Trimming took 3 bases from V and 2 from J, leaving 10 bases between them. This CDR3 has 14 residues. Germline CDR1 and CDR2: MDHEN and SYDVKM. Here immunoSEQ multiplex PCR was the method, and the copy in TCRdb shows in-frame clones only, minus some. Among approximately 5,200 clones, around 71% were seen once, and the ten largest hold under 55%. Input material: PBMCs. The sequence derives from a human donor with T large granular lymphocyte leukemia. Some clones in this sample may be carry-over from other donors' samples. The chain joins TRBV28 to TRBJ1-2; TRBD1 is a possible D gene (6 bases). The CDR3 loop is CASSFRGLNYGYTF. In nucleotides, the CDR3 is TGTGCCAGCAGTTTCAGGGGCCTGAACTATGGCTACACCTTC.